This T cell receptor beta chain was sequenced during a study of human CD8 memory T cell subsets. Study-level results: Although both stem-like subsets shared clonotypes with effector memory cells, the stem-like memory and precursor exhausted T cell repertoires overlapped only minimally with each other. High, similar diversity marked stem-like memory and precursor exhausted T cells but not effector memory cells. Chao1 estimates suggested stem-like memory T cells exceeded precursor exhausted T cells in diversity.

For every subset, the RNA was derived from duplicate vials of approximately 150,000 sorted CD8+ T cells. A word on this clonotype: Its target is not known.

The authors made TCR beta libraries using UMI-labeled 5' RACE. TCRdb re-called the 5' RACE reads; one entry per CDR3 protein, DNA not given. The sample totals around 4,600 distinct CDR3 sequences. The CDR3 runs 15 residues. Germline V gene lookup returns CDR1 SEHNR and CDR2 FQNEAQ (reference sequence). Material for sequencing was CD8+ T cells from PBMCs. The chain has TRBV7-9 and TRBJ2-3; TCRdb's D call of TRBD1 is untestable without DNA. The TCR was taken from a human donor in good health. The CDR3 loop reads CASSLVRRGIQTQYF.